The T cell receptor (beta chain) described here comes from a study of T cell repertoires in cytomegalovirus infection. Turning to the study itself: CMV infection and matching HLA type were both indicated by public TCR beta signatures.

TCRdb reprocessed the reads via MiXCR and lists one record per CDR3 protein. The table records about 570,000 distinct CDR3 sequences, 40% of them present only once. The CDR3 spans 14 residues. Between the trimmed V and J ends, which lost 1 base and 4 bases, there was a span of 10 bases. Germline V lookup: CDR1 KGHSH, CDR2 LQKENI. Study-wide results and limits: It was HLA-C-restricted CMV-specific TCR beta clonotypes that dominated the response ex vivo.

For this clonotype: Its antigen is unidentified.

The TCR originated in a human donor in good health (CMV status not recorded). Some clones in this sample may be carry-over from other donors' samples. This sequence joins TRBV18 and TRBJ1-1; D is possibly TRBD1 (6 bases). The sequences come from cultured PBMCs, collected from culture after CMV antigen stimulation. CDR3 protein: CASSPREGGTEAFF. The CDR3 nucleotides read TGTGCCAGCTCACCACGGGAAGGGGGCACTGAAGCTTTCTTT.